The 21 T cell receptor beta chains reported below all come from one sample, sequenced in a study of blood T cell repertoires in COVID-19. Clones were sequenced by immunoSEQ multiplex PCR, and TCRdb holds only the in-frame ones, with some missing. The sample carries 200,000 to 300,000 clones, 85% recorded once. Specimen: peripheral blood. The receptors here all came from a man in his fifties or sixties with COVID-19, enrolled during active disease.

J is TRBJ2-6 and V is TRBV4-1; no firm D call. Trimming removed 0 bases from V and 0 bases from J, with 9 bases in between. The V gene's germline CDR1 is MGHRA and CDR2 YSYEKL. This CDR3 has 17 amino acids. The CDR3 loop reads CASSQDGQSSGANVLTF. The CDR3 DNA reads TGCGCCAGCAGCCAAGATGGGCAGTCCTCTGGGGCCAACGTCCTGACTTTC.

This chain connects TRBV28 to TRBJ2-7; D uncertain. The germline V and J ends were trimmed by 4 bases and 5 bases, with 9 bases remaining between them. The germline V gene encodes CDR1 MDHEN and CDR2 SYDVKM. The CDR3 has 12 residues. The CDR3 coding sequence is TGTGCCAGCAGTTATCGAGGCAACGAGCAGTACTTC. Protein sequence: CASSYRGNEQYF.

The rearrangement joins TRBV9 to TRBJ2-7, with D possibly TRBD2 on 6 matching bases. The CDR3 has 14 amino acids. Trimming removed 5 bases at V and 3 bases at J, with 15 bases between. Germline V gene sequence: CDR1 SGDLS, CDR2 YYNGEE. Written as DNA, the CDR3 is TGTGCCAGCAGTCGGGACTCCTCATTCTACGAGCAGTACTTC. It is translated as CASSRDSSFYEQYF.

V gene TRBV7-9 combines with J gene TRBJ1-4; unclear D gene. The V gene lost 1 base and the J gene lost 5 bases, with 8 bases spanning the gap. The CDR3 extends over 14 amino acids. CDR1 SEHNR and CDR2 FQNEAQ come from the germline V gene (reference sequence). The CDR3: CASSLGSGNEKLFF. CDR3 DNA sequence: TGTGCCAGCAGCTTAGGTAGCGGCAATGAAAAACTGTTTTTT.

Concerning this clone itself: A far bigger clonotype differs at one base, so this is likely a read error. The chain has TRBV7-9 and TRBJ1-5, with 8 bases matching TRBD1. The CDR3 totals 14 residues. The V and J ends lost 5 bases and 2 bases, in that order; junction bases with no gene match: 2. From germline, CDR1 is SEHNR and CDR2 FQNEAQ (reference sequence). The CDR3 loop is CASSLTGGNQPQHF. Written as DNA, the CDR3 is TGTGCCAGCAGCCTGACAGGGGGCAATCAGCCCCAGCATTTT.

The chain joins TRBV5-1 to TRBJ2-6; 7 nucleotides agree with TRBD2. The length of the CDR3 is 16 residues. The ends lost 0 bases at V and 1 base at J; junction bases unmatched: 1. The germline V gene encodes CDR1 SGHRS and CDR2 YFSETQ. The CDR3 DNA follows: TGCGCCAGCAGCTTGGGGACTAGTTCTGGGGCCAACGTCCTGACTTTC. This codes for CASSLGTSSGANVLTF. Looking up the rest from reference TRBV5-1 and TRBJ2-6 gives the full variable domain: KAGVTQTPRYLIKTRGQQVTLSCSPISGHRSVSWYQQTPGQGLQFLFEYFSETQRNKGNFPGRFSGRQFSNSRSEMNVSTLELGDSALYLCASSLGTSSGANVLTFGAGSRLTVL.

The CDR3 coding sequence is TGTGCCAGCAGCCAAGAAAGAGGGGGCTATGGCTACACCTTC. Encoded protein: CASSQERGGYGYTF. V and J are TRBV3-1 (or the pseudogene TRBV3-2) and TRBJ1-2; D possibly corresponds to TRBD1 (6 bases). Germline CDR1 reads LGHDT; CDR2 reads YNNKEL (reference sequence). The length of the CDR3 is 14 residues. V lost 0 bases and J lost 4, with 9 bases in between.

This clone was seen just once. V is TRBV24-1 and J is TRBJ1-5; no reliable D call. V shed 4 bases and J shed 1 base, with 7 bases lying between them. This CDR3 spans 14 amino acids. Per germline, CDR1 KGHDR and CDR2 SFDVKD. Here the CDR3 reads CATSEGRSNQPQHF. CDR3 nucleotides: TGTGCCACCAGTGAGGGCAGGAGCAATCAGCCCCAGCATTTT.

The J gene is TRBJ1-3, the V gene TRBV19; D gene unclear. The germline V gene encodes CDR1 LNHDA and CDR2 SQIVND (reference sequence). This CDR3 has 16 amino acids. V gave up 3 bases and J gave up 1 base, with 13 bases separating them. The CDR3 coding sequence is TGTGCCAGTAGTATTCCGGGAGGAATGTCTGGAAACACCATATATTTT. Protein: CASSIPGGMSGNTIYF.

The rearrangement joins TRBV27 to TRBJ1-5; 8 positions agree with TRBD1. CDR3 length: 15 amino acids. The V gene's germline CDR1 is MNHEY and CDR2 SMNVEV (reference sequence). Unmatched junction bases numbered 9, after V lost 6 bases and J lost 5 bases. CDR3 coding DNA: TGTGCCAGCAGGGAGACAGGGGCAAACGATCAGCCCCAGCATTTT. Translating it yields CASRETGANDQPQHF.

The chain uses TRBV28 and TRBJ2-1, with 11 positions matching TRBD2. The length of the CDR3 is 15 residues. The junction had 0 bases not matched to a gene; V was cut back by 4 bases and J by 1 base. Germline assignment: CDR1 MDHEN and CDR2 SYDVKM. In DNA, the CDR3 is TGTGCCAGCAGTTCTAGCGGGGGGTCCTACAATGAGCAGTTCTTC. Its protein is CASSSSGGSYNEQFF. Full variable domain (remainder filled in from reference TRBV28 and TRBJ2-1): DVKVTQSSRYLVKRTGEKVFLECVQDMDHENMFWYRQDPGLGLRLIYFSYDVKMKEKGDIPEGYSVSREKKERFSLILESASTNQTSMYLCASSSSGGSYNEQFFGPGTRLTVL.

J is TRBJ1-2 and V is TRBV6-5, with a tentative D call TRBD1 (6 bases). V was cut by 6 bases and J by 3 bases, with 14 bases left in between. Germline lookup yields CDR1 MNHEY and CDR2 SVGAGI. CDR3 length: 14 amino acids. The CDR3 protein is CASSPIEGDYGYTF. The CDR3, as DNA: TGTGCCAGCAGCCCCATCGAGGGGGACTATGGCTACACCTTC.

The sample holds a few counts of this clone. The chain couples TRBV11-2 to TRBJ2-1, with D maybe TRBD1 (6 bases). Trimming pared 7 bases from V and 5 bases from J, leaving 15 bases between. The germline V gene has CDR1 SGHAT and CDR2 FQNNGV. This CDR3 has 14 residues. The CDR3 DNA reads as TGTGCCAGCACCTCGGTGACAGGTCACAATGAGCAGTTCTTC. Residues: CASTSVTGHNEQFF.

The CDR3 loop is CASSIESNQPQHF. Here the CDR3 DNA reads TGTGCCAGTAGTATTGAGAGCAATCAGCCCCAGCATTTT. The J gene is TRBJ1-5, the V gene TRBV19; D not resolved. Germline V gene data show CDR1 as LNHDA and CDR2 as SQIVND (reference sequence). V dropped 3 bases and J dropped 1 base, with 4 bases sitting between them. The CDR3 contains 13 residues.

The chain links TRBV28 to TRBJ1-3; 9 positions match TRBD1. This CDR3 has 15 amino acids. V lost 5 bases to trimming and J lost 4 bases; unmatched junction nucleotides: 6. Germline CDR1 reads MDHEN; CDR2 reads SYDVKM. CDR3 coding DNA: TGTGCCAGCAGTGAACAGGGGGCAAAAGGAAACACCATATATTTT. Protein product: CASSEQGAKGNTIYF.

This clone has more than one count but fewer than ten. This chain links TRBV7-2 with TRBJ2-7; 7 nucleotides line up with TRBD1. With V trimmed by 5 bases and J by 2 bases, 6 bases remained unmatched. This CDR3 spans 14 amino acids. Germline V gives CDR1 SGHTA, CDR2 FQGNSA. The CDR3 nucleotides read TGTGCCAGCAGCGTTAACAGGGGAGCCTACGAGCAGTACTTC. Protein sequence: CASSVNRGAYEQYF.

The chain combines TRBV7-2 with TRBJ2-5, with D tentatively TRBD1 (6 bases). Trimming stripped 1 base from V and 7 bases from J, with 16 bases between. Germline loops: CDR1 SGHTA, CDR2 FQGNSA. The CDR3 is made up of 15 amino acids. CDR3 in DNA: TGTGCCAGCAGCTTAGAGTGGGGGCGACCCGGGACCCAGTACTTC. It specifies CASSLEWGRPGTQYF.

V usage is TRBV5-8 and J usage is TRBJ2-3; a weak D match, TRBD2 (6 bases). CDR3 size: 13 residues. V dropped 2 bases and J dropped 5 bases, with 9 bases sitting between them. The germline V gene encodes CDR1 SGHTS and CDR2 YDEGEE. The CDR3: CASSFPGVDTQYF. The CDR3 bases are TGTGCCAGCAGCTTTCCGGGGGTAGATACGCAGTATTTT.

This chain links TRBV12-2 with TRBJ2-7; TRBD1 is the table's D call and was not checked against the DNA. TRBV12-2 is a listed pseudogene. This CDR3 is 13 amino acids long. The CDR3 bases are TGTGCAAGTCTCCGGGACAGCCACTACGAGCAGTACTTC. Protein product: CASLRDSHYEQYF.

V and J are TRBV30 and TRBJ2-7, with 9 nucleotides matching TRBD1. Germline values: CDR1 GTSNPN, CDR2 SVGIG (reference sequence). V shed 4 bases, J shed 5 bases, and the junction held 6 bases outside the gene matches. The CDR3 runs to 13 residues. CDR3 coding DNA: TGTGCCTGGAACCAGGGACAGGGTGACGAGCAGTACTTC. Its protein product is CAWNQGQGDEQYF. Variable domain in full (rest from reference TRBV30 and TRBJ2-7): SQTIHQWPATLVQPVGSPLSLECTVEGTSNPNLYWYRQAAGRGLQLLFYSVGIGQISSEVPQNLSASRPQDRQFILSSKKLLLSDSGFYLCAWNQGQGDEQYFGPGTRLTVT.

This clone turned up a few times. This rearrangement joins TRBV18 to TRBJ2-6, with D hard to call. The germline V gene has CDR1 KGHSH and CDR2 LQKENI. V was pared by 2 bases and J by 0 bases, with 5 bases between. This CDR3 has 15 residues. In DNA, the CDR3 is TGTGCCAGCTCACCAGGCTTCTCTGGGGCCAACGTCCTGACTTTC. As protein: CASSPGFSGANVLTF.